This TCR beta chain emerged from a study of blood T cell repertoires in COVID-19. Study-wide context: Material from acute and convalescent COVID-19 was sourced from the United States, Italy and Spain. PBMCs, B-cell-depleted T cells, or T cells provided the cDNA or gDNA that made up the material.

Per the original data handling: Reference gene primer amplification gave nucleated cell count estimates. Produced via immunoSEQ multiplex PCR; TCRdb's table is partial and in-frame only. The D gene and trimming were derived from the DNA, and the V and J assignments and clone size from that table. The repertoire holds some 87,000 clones, 80% seen once, with approximately 8.7% in the top ten. Only one count was recorded for this clone. CDR3 length equals 15 residues. Germline V gene lookup returns CDR1 SGHDT and CDR2 YYEEEE. Trimming took 4 bases from V and 6 from J; bases not matched to a gene: 7. This clonotype was sampled from a man between 50 and 59 years old who had recovered from COVID-19. The sequencing sample was made of peripheral blood. The chain has TRBV5-6 and TRBJ1-6; TRBD1 aligns across 7 bases. The CDR3 is CASSPAAGGNSPLHF. The CDR3 region has the DNA TGTGCCAGCAGCCCGGCGGCAGGGGGTAATTCACCCCTCCACTTT.